A selection of T cell receptor beta chains follows, all from one sample in a study of T-cell memory formation after mild COVID-19. MiXCR, run by TCRdb on the 5' RACE reads, gives a single entry per CDR3 protein. In the table there are about 270,000 distinct CDR3 sequences, roughly 14% of which are singletons. Specimen: PBMCs or a T cell subset sorted from them (not recorded which). These receptors were obtained from an adult woman who had mild COVID-19 (a few samples of this study predate the infection). Cell type and time point are not known. Both conserved end residues are part of each CDR3. Fields, in order: V gene, D gene, clone size, J gene, CDR3 protein, CDR3 DNA. A D gene is named only where the DNA matches it firmly. Only some rows state a clone size, as once, few, many or a class for expanded clones.

TRBV27	TRBD1	-	TRBJ2-7	CASSLSGTGAYEQYF	TGTGCCAGCAGTTTATCCGGGACAGGGGCCTACGAGCAGTACTTC
TRBV7-9	-	few	TRBJ2-7	CASSLSDGGGYEQYF	TGTGCCAGCAGCTTATCCGACGGTGGCGGTTACGAGCAGTACTTC
TRBV10-3	-	few	TRBJ1-2	CAAGWAEGDYGYTF	TGTGCCGCGGGGTGGGCAGAGGGGGACTATGGCTACACCTTC
TRBV5-6	TRBD1	-	TRBJ2-1	CASSWGQGNEQFF	TGTGCCAGCAGCTGGGGACAGGGGAATGAGCAGTTCTTC
TRBV4-1	-	medium-sized	TRBJ2-5	CASSPPGHQETQYF	TGCGCCAGCAGCCCGCCGGGACACCAAGAGACCCAGTACTTC
TRBV19	-	-	TRBJ1-5	CASSITGGGSNQPQHF	TGTGCCAGTAGTATTACTGGGGGTGGTAGCAATCAGCCCCAGCATTTT
TRBV20-1	-	-	TRBJ2-7	CSASSGAPYEQYF	TGCAGTGCTAGTTCGGGGGCCCCCTACGAGCAGTACTTC
TRBV7-9	-	few	TRBJ1-5	CASSLQENQPQHF	TGTGCCAGCAGCTTACAGGAGAATCAGCCCCAGCATTTT
TRBV5-5	-	-	TRBJ1-5	CASSLSGLSSNQPQHF	TGTGCCAGCAGCTTGAGTGGCTTGAGCAGCAATCAGCCCCAGCATTTT
TRBV6-1	TRBD1	-	TRBJ2-1	CASSVGTGGDEQFF	TGTGCCAGCAGTGTCGGGACAGGGGGGGATGAGCAGTTCTTC
TRBV6-2/TRBV6-3	-	-	TRBJ1-2	CASSSYSGLGKNYGYTF	TGTGCCAGCAGTTCCTACAGTGGTCTTGGCAAGAACTATGGCTACACCTTC
TRBV10-3	-	few	TRBJ2-3	CATHADTQYF	TGTGCCACTCATGCAGATACGCAGTATTTT
TRBV5-1	-	few	TRBJ2-3	CASSLARVADTQYF	TGCGCCAGCAGCTTGGCCCGGGTGGCAGATACGCAGTATTTT
TRBV6-2/TRBV6-3	TRBD1	few	TRBJ1-5	CASGEGALGNQPQHF	TGTGCCAGCGGGGAGGGGGCGCTGGGCAATCAGCCCCAGCATTTT
TRBV6-5	-	few	TRBJ2-1	CASSRTLSHSYNEQFF	TGTGCCAGCAGCAGGACTTTGAGCCACTCCTACAATGAGCAGTTCTTC
TRBV5-1	-	-	TRBJ1-2	CASSSVGDYGYTF	TGCGCCAGCAGCTCGGTAGGGGACTATGGCTACACCTTC
TRBV7-2	TRBD2	-	TRBJ2-3	CASSPGLAERHTQYF	TGTGCCAGCAGCCCAGGACTAGCGGAAAGGCATACGCAGTATTTT
TRBV12-3/TRBV12-4	-	-	TRBJ1-2	CASRPLGDGYTF	TGTGCCAGCAGGCCGCTCGGAGATGGCTACACCTTC
TRBV5-4	TRBD2	-	TRBJ2-3	CASSLTSGDTDTQYF	TGTGCCAGCAGCCTGACTAGCGGTGACACAGATACGCAGTATTTT
TRBV7-2	-	many	TRBJ2-3	CASSLQRGTDQYF	TGTGCCAGCAGCCTGCAAAGAGGGACTGATCAGTATTTT
TRBV12-3/TRBV12-4	-	few	TRBJ2-7	CASKKGGAYEQYF	TGTGCCAGTAAGAAGGGAGGCGCCTACGAGCAGTACTTC
TRBV5-5	-	-	TRBJ1-6	CASSSGQQLGSSPLHF	TGTGCCAGCAGCTCCGGACAGCAGCTAGGAAGTTCACCCCTCCACTTT
TRBV5-1	-	many	TRBJ2-1	CASSLDGNEQFF	TGCGCCAGCAGCTTGGACGGGAATGAGCAGTTCTTC
TRBV5-1	-	few	TRBJ2-7	CASSLAGAGSSEQYF	TGCGCCAGCAGCTTGGCCGGTGCAGGAAGCTCCGAGCAGTACTTC
TRBV7-9	-	-	TRBJ1-1	CASSLDTITEAFF	TGTGCCAGCAGCTTAGATACGATCACTGAAGCTTTCTTT
TRBV9	-	few	TRBJ2-4	CASSVGAASGNIQYF	TGTGCCAGCAGCGTAGGTGCGGCCTCCGGAAACATTCAGTACTTC
TRBV6-6	-	many	TRBJ2-1	CASSPGRYEQFF	TGTGCCAGCAGTCCCGGACGCTATGAGCAGTTCTTC
TRBV12-3/TRBV12-4	TRBD2	-	TRBJ2-3	CASSPRGGRIAQYF	TGTGCCAGCAGTCCTCGTGGCGGGAGGATCGCGCAGTATTTT
TRBV5-1	-	few	TRBJ1-2	CASSSREGLEGYTF	TGCGCCAGCAGCTCCCGCGAGGGACTGGAAGGCTACACCTTC